This T cell receptor (beta chain) came from a study of CD8+ T cells in alopecia areata. Study-level information: Female C3H/HeJ mice aged roughly 6-11 weeks received skin from spontaneously alopecic C3H/HeJ graft donors aged roughly 6-12 months.

Sequencing templates came from extracted RNA that was reverse transcribed into cDNA. Assay: immunoSEQ multiplex PCR; the TCRdb copy retains only in-frame clones and omits some. The sample shows more than 90,000 clones, no singletons; the ten largest hold 15% to 20%. Germline V gives CDR1 MNHDT, CDR2 YYDKIL. The CDR3 has 14 residues. Concerning this clone itself: Germline and genes: mouse. The sequence runs out 4 residues before the end of the CDR3; the remainder is reconstructed from the germline J gene.

Material for sequencing was lesional skin. The TCR sequence derives from a C3H/HeJ mouse with alopecia areata. MHC haplotype of the strain: H2-k. The rearrangement links TRBV17 to TRBJ2-7; 8 bases are a match to TRBD2. The CDR3 bases that were read are TGTGCTAGCAGTAGAGGGGGGGGCGCGAAT. It encodes CASSRGGGAN. The full CDR3 is CASSRGGGANEQYF. Drawing the rest from reference TRBV17 and TRBJ2-7, the complete variable domain is DTTVKQNPRYKLARVGKPVNLICSQTMNHDTMYWYQKKPNQAPKLLLFYYDKILNREADTFEKFQSSRPNNSFCSLYIGSAGLEYSAMYLCASSRGGGANEQYFGPGTRLTVL.